A selection of T cell receptor beta chains follows, all from one sample in a study of CD8+ T cells in alopecia areata. Here immunoSEQ multiplex PCR was the method, and the copy in TCRdb shows in-frame clones only, minus some. Of approximately 98,000 clones listed, approximately 63% are singletons. Specimen: CD8+ T cells sorted from blood. The receptors were sampled from a human donor in good health. The CDR3 runs from the conserved cysteine through the conserved F or W. Fields, in order: CDR3 DNA, CDR3 protein, D gene, J gene, clone size, V gene. D genes are given only for firm matches. Size is omitted from some rows. Given values are once, few, many or a class for expanded clones.

TGTGCCAGTCATCACACAGGGGGCTATGGCTACACCTTC CASHHTGGYGYTF TRBD1 TRBJ1-2 once TRBV6-1
TGTGCCAGCAGTCCCATGGGCAGGGACAGGGATCCACCCCTCCACTTT CASSPMGRDRDPPLHF TRBD1 TRBJ1-6 NA TRBV28
TGCAGTGTAGGGTCCGACTACGAGCAGTACTTC CSVGSDYEQYF NA TRBJ2-7 few TRBV20-1
TGTGCCAGCAGCCCCGGGGAGCTGTTTTTT CASSPGELFF NA TRBJ2-2 once TRBV7-9
TGCGCCAGCAGCCAGTACAGGGGCGGCACAGATACGCAGTATTTT CASSQYRGGTDTQYF TRBD1 TRBJ2-3 NA TRBV4-3
TGTGCCAGCAGCTCCTGGACAGAGGAAAAACTGTTTTTT CASSSWTEEKLFF NA TRBJ1-4 few TRBV7-9
TGTGCCAGCAGTTTATGGTCCCGTGGTCTCCAGGGGATCACAGATACGCAGTATTTT CASSLWSRGLQGITDTQYF NA TRBJ2-3 NA TRBV28
TGCAGCGTTTACTCCGGGACCTACGAGCAGTACTTC CSVYSGTYEQYF NA TRBJ2-7 few TRBV29-1
TGTGCCAGCAGCTTGGGCAATCCGGACACCTCTGGAAACACCATATATTTT CASSLGNPDTSGNTIYF NA TRBJ1-3 NA TRBV5-4
TGTGCCAGCGGGGGCGATTTGACTAGTACTGAGCAGTTCTTC CASGGDLTSTEQFF NA TRBJ2-1 NA TRBV9
TGTGCCACCCATGCGAGGACCGGGGGGGACAATGAGCAGTTCTTC CATHARTGGDNEQFF TRBD2 TRBJ2-1 NA TRBV15
TGCGCCAGCAGCCAAAGTACGCTCCGGGACCGACACCGGCCGCATCTATACGAGCAGTACTTC CASSQSTLRDRHRPHLYEQYF NA TRBJ2-7 once TRBV4-1
TGTGCTAGCAGCCTATCGGAGGGGTATTACTCCGAAGAGACCCAGTACTTC CASSLSEGYYSEETQYF NA TRBJ2-5 NA TRBV7-7
TGTGCCAGCAGCTGGGGACGCGGCAGGACAGATACGCAGTATTTT CASSWGRGRTDTQYF NA TRBJ2-3 NA TRBV11-3
TGTGCCAGCAGTTACTCGTATACAGGTGAAGCTTTCTTT CASSYSYTGEAFF NA TRBJ1-1 few TRBV6-5
TGTGCCAGCAGCCGGAGAGGACAGACCAAAAACATTCAGTACTTC CASSRRGQTKNIQYF NA TRBJ2-4 NA TRBV7-8
TGTGCCAGCAGCCCATGGGTCGGGGGATCCTACAATGAGCAGTTCTTC CASSPWVGGSYNEQFF NA TRBJ2-1 few TRBV7-9
TGTGCCAGCAGCGCCCTCCTTTATCGGGATACGCAGTATTTT CASSALLYRDTQYF NA TRBJ2-3 NA TRBV7-2
TGTGCCAGCAGTGACACCCGTCTGACGGGGGATTCCTACGAGCAGTACTTC CASSDTRLTGDSYEQYF NA TRBJ2-7 NA TRBV25-1
TGTGCCAGCAGCTTAACGGACGAGCAGTACTTC CASSLTDEQYF NA TRBJ2-7 NA TRBV11-2
TGTGCCAGCAGCTTCGGTATAGTCCCGGGGGCTGAAGCTTTCTTT CASSFGIVPGAEAFF NA TRBJ1-1 NA TRBV7-9
TGTGCCAGCAGCTCACGGCTGGGACTCCTGAGGGGTGAAGCTTTCTTT CASSSRLGLLRGEAFF NA TRBJ1-1 NA TRBV13
TGCAGCGTGGCTGGCAGGGACGGAGAGACCCAGTACTTC CSVAGRDGETQYF NA TRBJ2-5 NA TRBV29-1
TGTGCCAGCAGCCAACTCGCGGGGGGATTCGGTACGCAGTATTTT CASSQLAGGFGTQYF TRBD2 TRBJ2-3 few TRBV7-9
TGTGCCAGCAGCACGACCGGGACAGAGAGCTACGAGCAGTACTTC CASSTTGTESYEQYF TRBD1 TRBJ2-7 few TRBV7-9
TGTGCCACCGGGAGATCAACAACCGGGGAGCTGTTTTTT CATGRSTTGELFF NA TRBJ2-2 NA TRBV15
TGTGCCAGCAGTAACCGGGACAAGGGTGAAAAAGAGACCCAGTACTTC CASSNRDKGEKETQYF NA TRBJ2-5 NA TRBV25-1
TGTGCCAGCAGCCCTCGAGGGGGCGGGTCTAATGAGCAGTTCTTC CASSPRGGGSNEQFF TRBD1 TRBJ2-1 few TRBV7-9
TGTGCCAGCAGCTTGTTGGACGGCGATAATTCACCCCTCCACTTT CASSLLDGDNSPLHF NA TRBJ1-6 NA TRBV6-5
TGTGCCAGCAGCCCGAGGACTAGCGGGGATTCCTACGAGCAGTACTTC CASSPRTSGDSYEQYF TRBD2 TRBJ2-7 once TRBV6-4
TGTGCCAGCAGTTTAAACATGGACATAGAGGATCAGCCCCAGCATTTT CASSLNMDIEDQPQHF NA TRBJ1-5 NA TRBV27
TGTGCCAGTAGCCGACGCTGGCCCAGGCCTAGCGGGGGGGACACCGGGGAGCTGTTTTTT CASSRRWPRPSGGDTGELFF TRBD2 TRBJ2-2 NA TRBV19
TGTGCCAGCAGCCTCCGACTAGCGGGGGCAGATACGCAGTATTTT CASSLRLAGADTQYF TRBD2 TRBJ2-3 NA TRBV13
TGTGCCAGCAGCTTAGGACTAGCGGAAGCCAAAAACATTCAGTACTTC CASSLGLAEAKNIQYF TRBD2 TRBJ2-4 NA TRBV7-8
TGCAGCGTTGAATCACCGGGGTTTAATGAGCAGTTCTTC CSVESPGFNEQFF NA TRBJ2-1 NA TRBV29-1
TGTGCCTGGGGGGACATGAACACTGAAGCTTTCTTT CAWGDMNTEAFF NA TRBJ1-1 once TRBV30
TGCGCCAGCAGCCAAGATGTTAACACAATCTATGGCTACACCTTC CASSQDVNTIYGYTF NA TRBJ1-2 few TRBV4-1
TGTGCCAGCAGTCCGACAGATTCTGGGGCCAACGTCCTGACTTTC CASSPTDSGANVLTF NA TRBJ2-6 NA TRBV6-9
TGTGCCAGCAGTATCGGACAGAACACCGGGGAGCTGTTTTTT CASSIGQNTGELFF NA TRBJ2-2 NA TRBV25-1
TGTGCCAGCAGCGCGACCGCCTACGAGCAGTACTTC CASSATAYEQYF NA TRBJ2-7 NA TRBV7-2
TGTGCCAGCAGTGAAGTGGATGAGAGTGGGGGGAACGAGCAGTACTTC CASSEVDESGGNEQYF NA TRBJ2-7 few TRBV25-1